This T cell receptor (beta chain) was profiled in a study of shared clonotypes between healthy human individuals. Study-wide context: The composition of the donors was two women and a few men aged 18 to 49. General observations from the study: Across subsets, estimated richness was generally greater for naive than for memory populations. Represented diversity, genetic and exposure-history alike, was limited by few donors.

The V gene's germline CDR1 is SGHRS and CDR2 YFSETQ. The V end lost 1 base, the J end lost 0 bases, and 11 bases lay between the germline ends. The CDR3 totals 15 residues. Worth noting for this clone: No antigen is known for it.

This table comes from immunoSEQ multiplex PCR, and its TCRdb copy is limited to in-frame clones, with some not included. The table shows about 600,000 clones, with roughly 98% occurring only once. It was CD45RO-negative cells, positively selected for CCR7, that made up naive CD8 cells, with terminally differentiated effector memory CD45RA+ cells excluded. The chain uses TRBV5-1 and TRBJ2-7; a weak D match, TRBD1 (6 bases). The specimen sequenced was naive CD8+ T cells sorted from blood. The sequence was obtained from a man aged 30 to 45 in good health. The CDR3 nucleotides are TGCGCCAGCAGCTTGTCGCAGGGGTCCTCCTACGAGCAGTACTTC. It is translated as CASSLSQGSSYEQYF.